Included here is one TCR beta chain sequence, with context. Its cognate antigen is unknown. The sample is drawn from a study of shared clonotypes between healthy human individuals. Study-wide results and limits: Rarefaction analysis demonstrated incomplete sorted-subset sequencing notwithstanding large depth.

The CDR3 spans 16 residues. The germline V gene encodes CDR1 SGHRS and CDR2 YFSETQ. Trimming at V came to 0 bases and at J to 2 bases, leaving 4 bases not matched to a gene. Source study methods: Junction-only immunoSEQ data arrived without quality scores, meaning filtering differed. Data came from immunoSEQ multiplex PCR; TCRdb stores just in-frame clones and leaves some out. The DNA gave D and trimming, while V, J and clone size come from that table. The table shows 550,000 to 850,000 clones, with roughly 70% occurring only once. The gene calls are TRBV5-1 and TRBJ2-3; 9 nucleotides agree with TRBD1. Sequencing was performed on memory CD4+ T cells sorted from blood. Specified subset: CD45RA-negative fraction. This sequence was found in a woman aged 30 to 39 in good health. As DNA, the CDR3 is TGCGCCAGCAGCTTGGACAGGGGGCGGCTCACAGATACGCAGTATTTT. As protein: CASSLDRGRLTDTQYF.